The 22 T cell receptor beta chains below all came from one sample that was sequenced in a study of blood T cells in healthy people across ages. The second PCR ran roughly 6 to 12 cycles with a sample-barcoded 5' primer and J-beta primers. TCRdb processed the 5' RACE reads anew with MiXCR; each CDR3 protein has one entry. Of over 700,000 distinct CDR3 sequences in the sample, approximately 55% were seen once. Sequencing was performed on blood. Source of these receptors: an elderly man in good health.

In DNA form, the CDR3 reads TGCAGTGCTACCCCAGAGGGCAGATCCTACGAGCAGTACTTC. As protein: CSATPEGRSYEQYF. V is TRBV20-1 and J is TRBJ2-7, with D perhaps matching TRBD2 (5 bases). The CDR3 runs 14 residues. With 4 bases removed from V and 1 base from J, the gap between germline ends came to 14 bases. The germline V gene has CDR1 DFQATT and CDR2 SNEGSKA (reference sequence).

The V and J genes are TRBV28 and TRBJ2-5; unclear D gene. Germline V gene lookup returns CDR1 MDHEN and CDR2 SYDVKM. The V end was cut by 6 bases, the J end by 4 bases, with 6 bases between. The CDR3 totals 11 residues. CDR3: CASSKGETQYF. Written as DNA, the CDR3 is TGTGCCAGCAGCAAAGGAGAGACCCAGTACTTC.

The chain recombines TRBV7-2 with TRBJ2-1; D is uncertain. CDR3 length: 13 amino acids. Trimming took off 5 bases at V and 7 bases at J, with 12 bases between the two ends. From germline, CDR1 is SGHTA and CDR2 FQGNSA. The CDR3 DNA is TGTGCCAGCAGCCCCCCCCCGTGGAATGAGCAGTTCTTC. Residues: CASSPPPWNEQFF.

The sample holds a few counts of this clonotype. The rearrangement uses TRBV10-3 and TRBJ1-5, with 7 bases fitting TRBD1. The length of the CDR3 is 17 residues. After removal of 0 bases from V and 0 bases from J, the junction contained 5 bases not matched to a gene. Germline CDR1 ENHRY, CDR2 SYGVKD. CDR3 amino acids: CAISESLGTASNQPQHF. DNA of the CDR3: TGTGCCATCAGTGAGTCGTTGGGGACAGCTAGCAATCAGCCCCAGCATTTT.

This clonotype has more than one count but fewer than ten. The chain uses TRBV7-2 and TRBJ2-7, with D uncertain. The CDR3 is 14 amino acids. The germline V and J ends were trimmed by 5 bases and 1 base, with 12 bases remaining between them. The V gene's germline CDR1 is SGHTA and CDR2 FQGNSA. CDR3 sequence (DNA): TGTGCCAGCAGCCCCTTTAGGGCGTCCTACGAGCAGTACTTC. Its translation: CASSPFRASYEQYF.

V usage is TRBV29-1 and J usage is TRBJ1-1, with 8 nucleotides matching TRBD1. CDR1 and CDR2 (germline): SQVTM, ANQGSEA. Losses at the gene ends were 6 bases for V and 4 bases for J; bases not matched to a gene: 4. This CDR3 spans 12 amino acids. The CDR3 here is CSVTQGGTEAFF. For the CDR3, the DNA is TGCAGCGTCACACAGGGGGGCACTGAAGCTTTCTTT.

CDR3 region: CASSVGGVDTGELFF. The CDR3 DNA is TGCGCCAGCAGCGTCGGGGGAGTTGACACCGGGGAGCTGTTTTTT. The chain uses TRBV5-1 and TRBJ2-2; perhaps TRBD2 as D (6 bases). This CDR3 contains 15 residues. V was trimmed by 4 bases and J by 3 bases, leaving 13 bases between them. Germline CDR1 and CDR2: SGHRS and YFSETQ. The full variable domain, rest sourced from reference TRBV5-1 and TRBJ2-2, is KAGVTQTPRYLIKTRGQQVTLSCSPISGHRSVSWYQQTPGQGLQFLFEYFSETQRNKGNFPGRFSGRQFSNSRSEMNVSTLELGDSALYLCASSVGGVDTGELFFGEGSRLTVL.

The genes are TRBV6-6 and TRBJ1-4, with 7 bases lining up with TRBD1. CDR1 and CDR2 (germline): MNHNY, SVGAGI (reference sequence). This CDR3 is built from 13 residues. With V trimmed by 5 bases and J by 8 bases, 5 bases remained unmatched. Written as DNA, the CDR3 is TGTGCCAGCAGTCGCGGGACAGCGGAAAAACTGTTTTTT. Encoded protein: CASSRGTAEKLFF.

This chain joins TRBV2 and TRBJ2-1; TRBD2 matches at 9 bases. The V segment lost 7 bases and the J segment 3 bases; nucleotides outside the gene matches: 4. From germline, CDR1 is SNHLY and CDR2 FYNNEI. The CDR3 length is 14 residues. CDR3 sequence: CASKGGGVYNEQFF. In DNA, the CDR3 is TGTGCCAGCAAAGGCGGGGGGGTCTACAATGAGCAGTTCTTC.

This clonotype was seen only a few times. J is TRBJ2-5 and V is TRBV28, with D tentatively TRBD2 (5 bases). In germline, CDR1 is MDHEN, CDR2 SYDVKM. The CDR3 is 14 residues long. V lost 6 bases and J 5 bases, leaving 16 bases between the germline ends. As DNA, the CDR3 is TGTGCCAGCAGAATCAGCGCGGGCGGGGAGACCCAGTACTTC. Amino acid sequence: CASRISAGGETQYF.

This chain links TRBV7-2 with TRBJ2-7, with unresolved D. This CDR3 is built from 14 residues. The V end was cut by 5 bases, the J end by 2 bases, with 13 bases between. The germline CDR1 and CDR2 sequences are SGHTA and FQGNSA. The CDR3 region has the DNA TGTGCCAGCAGCGTAGTAGGGAAGACCTACGAGCAGTACTTC. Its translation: CASSVVGKTYEQYF.

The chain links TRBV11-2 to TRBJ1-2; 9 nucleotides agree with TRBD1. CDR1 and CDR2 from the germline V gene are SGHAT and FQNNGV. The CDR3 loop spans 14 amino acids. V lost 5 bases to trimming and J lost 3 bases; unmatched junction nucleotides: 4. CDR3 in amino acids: CASSHDRGDYGYTF. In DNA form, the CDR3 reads TGTGCCAGCAGCCACGACAGGGGGGACTATGGCTACACCTTC.

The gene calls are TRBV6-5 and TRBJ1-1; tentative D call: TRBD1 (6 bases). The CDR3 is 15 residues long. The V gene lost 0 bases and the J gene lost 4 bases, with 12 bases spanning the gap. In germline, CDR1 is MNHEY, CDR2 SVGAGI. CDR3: CASSYSGQSPTEAFF. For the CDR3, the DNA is TGTGCCAGCAGTTACTCCGGACAGAGTCCCACTGAAGCTTTCTTT.

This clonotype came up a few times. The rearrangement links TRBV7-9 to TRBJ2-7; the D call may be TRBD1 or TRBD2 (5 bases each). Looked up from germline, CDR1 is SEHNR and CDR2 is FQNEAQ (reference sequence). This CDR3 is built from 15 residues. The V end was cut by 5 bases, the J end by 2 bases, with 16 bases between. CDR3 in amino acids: CASSPPGTGTYEQYF. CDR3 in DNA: TGTGCCAGCAGCCCACCCGGGACGGGAACCTACGAGCAGTACTTC.

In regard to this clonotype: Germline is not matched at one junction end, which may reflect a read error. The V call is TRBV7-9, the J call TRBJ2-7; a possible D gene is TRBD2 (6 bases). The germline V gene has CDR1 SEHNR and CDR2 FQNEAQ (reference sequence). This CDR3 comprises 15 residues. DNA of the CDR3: TGTGCCAGCAGCCCCGGGGGACGGGGGAGAAGCGAGCGGTACTTC. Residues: CASSPGGRGRSERYF.

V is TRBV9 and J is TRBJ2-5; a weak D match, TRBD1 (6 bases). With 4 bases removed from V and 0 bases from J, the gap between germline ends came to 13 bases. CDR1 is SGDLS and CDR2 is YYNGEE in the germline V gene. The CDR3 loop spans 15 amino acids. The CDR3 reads CASSPGAVYQETQYF. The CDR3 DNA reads TGTGCCAGCAGCCCAGGGGCAGTGTACCAAGAGACCCAGTACTTC. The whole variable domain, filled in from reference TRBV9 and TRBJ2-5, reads DSGVTQTPKHLITATGQRVTLRCSPRSGDLSVYWYQQSLDQGLQFLIQYYNGEERAKGNILERFSAQQFPDLHSELNLSSLELGDSALYFCASSPGAVYQETQYFGPGTRLLVL.

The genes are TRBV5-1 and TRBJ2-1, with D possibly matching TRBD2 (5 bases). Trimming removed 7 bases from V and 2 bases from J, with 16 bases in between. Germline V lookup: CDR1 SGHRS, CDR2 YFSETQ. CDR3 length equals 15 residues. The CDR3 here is CASWPGESAYNEQFF. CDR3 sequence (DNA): TGCGCCAGCTGGCCCGGGGAGAGCGCCTACAATGAGCAGTTCTTC.

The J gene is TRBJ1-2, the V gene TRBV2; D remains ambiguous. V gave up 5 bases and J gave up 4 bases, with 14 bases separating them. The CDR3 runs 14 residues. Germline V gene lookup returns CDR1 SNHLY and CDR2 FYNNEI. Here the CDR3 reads CASSSNPVSYGYTF. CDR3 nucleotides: TGTGCCAGCAGTTCTAATCCCGTGAGCTATGGCTACACCTTC.

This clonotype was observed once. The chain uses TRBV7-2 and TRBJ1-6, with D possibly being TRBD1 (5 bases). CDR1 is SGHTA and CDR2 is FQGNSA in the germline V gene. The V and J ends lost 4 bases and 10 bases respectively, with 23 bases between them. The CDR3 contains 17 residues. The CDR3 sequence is CTSSSPWGGGNESPLHF. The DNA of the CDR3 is TGTACCAGCAGCTCCCCCTGGGGCGGTGGAAATGAATCACCCCTCCACTTT.

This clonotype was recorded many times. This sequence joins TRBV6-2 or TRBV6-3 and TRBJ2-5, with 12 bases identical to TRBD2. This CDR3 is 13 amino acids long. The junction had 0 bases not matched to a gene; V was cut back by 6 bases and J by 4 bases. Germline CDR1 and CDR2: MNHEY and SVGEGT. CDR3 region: CASRLAGGETQYF. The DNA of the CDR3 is TGTGCCAGCAGACTAGCGGGAGGAGAGACCCAGTACTTC.

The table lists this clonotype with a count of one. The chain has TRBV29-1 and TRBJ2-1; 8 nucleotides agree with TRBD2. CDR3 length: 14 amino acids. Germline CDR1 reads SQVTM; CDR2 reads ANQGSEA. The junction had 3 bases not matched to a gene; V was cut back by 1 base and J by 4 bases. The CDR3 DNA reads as TGCAGCGTTGAAGTTAGCGGGAAATACAATGAGCAGTTCTTC. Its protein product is CSVEVSGKYNEQFF.

The DNA of the CDR3 is TGTGCCAGCAGCTTAGATGAGCGGGAGGGACCCTACGAGCAGTACTTC. Its translation is CASSLDEREGPYEQYF. The chain combines TRBV7-6 with TRBJ2-7; 10 nucleotides align to TRBD2. J was trimmed by 2 bases and V by 1 base; bases with no gene match: 5. The CDR3 loop spans 16 amino acids. Looked up from germline, CDR1 is SGHVS and CDR2 is FNYEAQ.